The T cell receptor (beta chain) described here comes from a study of T cells in Graves' hyperthyroidism and ophthalmopathy. RNA transcripts served as the template for amplifying TCR beta CDR3 regions. A first-round RT-PCR of the TCR CDR3 used the HTBI primer set. One entry per CDR3 protein, called by TCRdb with MiXCR from the multiplex PCR reads. The sample lists under 500,000 distinct CDR3 sequences, 11% to 15% occurring once. CDR1 SEHNR and CDR2 FQNEAQ come from the germline V gene (reference sequence). This CDR3 contains 13 residues. Losses at the gene ends were 7 bases for V and 5 bases for J; bases not matched to a gene: 7. At least ten counts were recorded for this clonotype.

Sequenced material: blood. This TCR derives from a man aged 45-65 years with Graves' ophthalmopathy. The rearrangement joins TRBV7-9 to TRBJ2-5, with 7 bases matching TRBD2. CDR3 region: CASTPEAGETQYF. The CDR3 bases are TGTGCCAGCACCCCGGAAGCGGGGGAGACCCAGTACTTC.